Below, 5 T cell receptor beta chains from the same sample are listed, as sequenced in a study of T cells in Graves' hyperthyroidism and ophthalmopathy. The CDR3 regions of TCR beta were amplified from RNA transcripts. First-round RT-PCR targeting the TCR CDR3 was performed with the HTBI primer set. MiXCR was run by TCRdb on the multiplex PCR reads, yielding one entry per CDR3 protein. This table has 660,000 or so distinct CDR3 sequences, roughly 45% appearing once. Sequenced input: peripheral blood or thyroid tissue (not recorded which). These receptors all stem from an adult man with Graves' disease, either hyperthyroidism or ophthalmopathy (not recorded which).

This chain uses TRBV29-1 with TRBJ1-1, with 9 bases aligning to TRBD1. Per the germline V gene, CDR1 is SQVTM and CDR2 is ANQGSEA. There are 13 residues in the CDR3. The junction had 5 bases not matched to a gene; V was cut back by 5 bases and J by 4 bases. CDR3 protein: CSVSTGGTTEAFF. CDR3 in DNA: TGCAGCGTTTCGACAGGGGGTACCACTGAAGCTTTCTTT.

This clonotype came up a few times. V gene TRBV5-1 combines with J gene TRBJ1-1; D possibly corresponds to TRBD1 (6 bases). The CDR3 has 14 amino acids. The germline V gene has CDR1 SGHRS and CDR2 YFSETQ. Between the trimmed V and J ends, which lost 3 bases and 3 bases, there was a span of 12 bases. The CDR3: CASSSAGVHTEAFF. CDR3 DNA sequence: TGCGCCAGCAGCTCCGCAGGGGTGCACACTGAAGCTTTCTTT.

This clonotype has only a few counts. The chain combines TRBV5-1 with TRBJ2-2; D is unclear. V lost 0 bases and J 6 bases, leaving 9 bases between the germline ends. The germline V gene has CDR1 SGHRS and CDR2 YFSETQ. CDR3 length: 14 amino acids. CDR3 nucleotides: TGCGCCAGCAGCTTGGGCACTACGGCCGGGGAGCTGTTTTTT. As protein: CASSLGTTAGELFF.

On this clonotype: A read error may explain this, as a much larger clone is one base away. In nucleotides, the CDR3 is TGTGCCAGCAGCTCCATCATCCAAGAGACCCAGTACTTC. This translates into CASSSIIQETQYF. The V gene is TRBV7-9, the J gene TRBJ2-5; no clear D gene. This CDR3 has 13 amino acids. V was shortened by 4 bases and J by 1 base, with 7 bases between the two germline ends. Germline V gene data show CDR1 as SEHNR and CDR2 as FQNEAQ (reference sequence). Supplemented by reference TRBV7-9 and TRBJ2-5, the full variable domain reads DTGVSQNPRHKITKRGQNVTFRCDPISEHNRLYWYRQTLGQGPEFLTYFQNEAQLEKSRLLSDRFSAERPKGSFSTLEIQRTEQGDSAMYLCASSSIIQETQYFGPGTRLLVL.

The chain recombines TRBV20-1 with TRBJ2-5; D uncertain. Trimming left V 4 bases short and J 0 bases short, with 9 bases between. The CDR3 is made up of 13 amino acids. Germline lookup yields CDR1 DFQATT and CDR2 SNEGSKA (reference sequence). In DNA, the CDR3 is TGCAGTGCTATCGGACCCGACCAAGAGACCCAGTACTTC. The encoded protein is CSAIGPDQETQYF.